The rows below give T cell receptor beta chains drawn from one sample of a study of cytotoxic CD8 clonotypes in ibrutinib-treated CLL. Sequencing used immunoSEQ multiplex PCR; TCRdb keeps in-frame clones, though not all of them. The table lists 25,000 to 30,000 clones, 69% of them singletons, with 45% to 65% in the top ten. The sample consisted of PBMCs, taken after 24 months of ibrutinib treatment. Receptor source: a human donor with chronic lymphocytic leukemia. Both conserved end residues are part of each CDR3. D genes are given only for firm matches. Clone sizes are given selectively: once, few, many, or a class where the clone is expanded.

TRBJ1-2 | TRBV10-3 | . | . | CAIGQYGYTF | TGTGCCATCGGGCAGTATGGCTACACCTTC
TRBJ1-5 | TRBV19 | few | . | CASSKGSHSNQPQHF | TGTGCCAGTAGTAAAGGCAGCCATAGCAATCAGCCCCAGCATTTT
TRBJ2-2 | TRBV18 | . | TRBD1 | CASSQQGSWTGELFF | TGTGCCAGCTCACAACAGGGGTCGTGGACCGGGGAGCTGTTTTTT
TRBJ1-4 | TRBV27 | . | . | CASSLIRNSNEKLFF | TGTGCCAGCAGTTTGATCCGCAACTCTAATGAAAAACTGTTTTTT
TRBJ2-1 | TRBV6-5 | . | . | CASTFYNEQFF | TGTGCCAGCACCTTCTACAATGAGCAGTTCTTC
TRBJ1-1 | TRBV10-3 | . | . | CAIKKQDSTEAFF | TGTGCCATCAAGAAGCAGGACAGCACTGAAGCTTTCTTT
TRBJ2-4 | TRBV27 | . | . | CASSRQAKNIQYF | TGTGCCAGCAGTCGCCAAGCCAAAAACATTCAGTACTTC
TRBJ1-1 | TRBV28 | . | TRBD1 | CASSRQGERNTEAFF | TGTGCCAGCAGTAGACAGGGGGAGAGGAACACTGAAGCTTTCTTT
TRBJ1-5 | TRBV6-1 | . | . | CASSSRDSNQPQHF | TGTGCCAGCAGTTCTAGAGACAGCAATCAGCCCCAGCATTTT
TRBJ2-6 | TRBV30 | . | . | CAWDSGANVLTF | TGTGCCTGGGATTCCGGGGCCAACGTCCTGACTTTC
TRBJ1-2 | TRBV10-1 | . | TRBD1 | CASSDKGAGYGYTF | TGCGCCAGCAGTGATAAGGGGGCTGGGTATGGCTACACCTTC
TRBJ2-3 | TRBV5-1 | . | TRBD2 | CASSLSPPGGTTDTQYF | TGCGCCAGCAGCTTGAGCCCTCCGGGGGGGACGACAGATACGCAGTATTTT
TRBJ2-1 | TRBV6-5 | . | . | CASSPSRGRYNEQFF | TGTGCCAGCAGCCCCTCCCGGGGCCGCTACAATGAGCAGTTCTTC
TRBJ2-1 | TRBV5-1 | . | TRBD2 | CASSLLLAGVHNEQFF | TGCGCCAGCAGCTTGCTTCTAGCGGGGGTACACAATGAGCAGTTCTTC
TRBJ2-5 | TRBV28 | few | . | CASSQPGLQETQYF | TGTGCCAGCAGTCAGCCGGGATTACAAGAGACCCAGTACTTC
TRBJ2-1 | TRBV4-1 | . | . | CASSPSLSSYNEQFF | TGCGCCAGCAGCCCTTCGCTGAGCTCCTACAATGAGCAGTTCTTC
TRBJ2-7 | TRBV7-9 | few | . | CASSLSRGPTYEQYF | TGTGCCAGCAGCTTATCTCGGGGGCCAACCTACGAGCAGTACTTC
TRBJ2-5 | TRBV7-9 | . | . | CASSFLAEETQYF | TGTGCCAGCAGCTTCCTGGCTGAGGAGACCCAGTACTTC
TRBJ1-1 | TRBV2 | once | . | CASSVLSMNTEAFF | TGTGCCAGCAGCGTGTTATCCATGAACACTGAAGCTTTCTTT
TRBJ2-3 | TRBV9 | . | . | CASSGTGAKNTQYF | TGTGCCAGCAGCGGCACCGGGGCTAAAAATACGCAGTATTTT
TRBJ2-7 | TRBV7-7 | few | . | CASSLNREGEQYF | TGTGCTAGCAGCTTAAACAGGGAGGGCGAGCAGTACTTC
TRBJ1-5 | TRBV6-1 | . | TRBD1 | CASRPDRGANQPQHF | TGTGCCAGCAGACCTGACAGGGGAGCAAATCAGCCCCAGCATTTT
TRBJ2-2 | TRBV4-1 | medium-sized | TRBD1 | CASSLGQGPGELFF | TGCGCCAGCAGCCTTGGACAGGGGCCCGGGGAGCTGTTTTTT
TRBJ2-7 | TRBV20-1 | . | . | CSANLLYEQYF | TGCAGTGCTAATCTTTTGTACGAGCAGTACTTC
TRBJ1-5 | TRBV7-8 | . | . | CASSLGPGPQHF | TGTGCCAGCAGCTTAGGCCCGGGACCCCAGCATTTT
TRBJ1-5 | TRBV29-1 | . | TRBD1 | CSVLTGGGNQPQHF | TGCAGCGTGCTGACAGGGGGAGGCAATCAGCCCCAGCATTTT
TRBJ2-3 | TRBV6-6 | . | . | CASSYYQRTDTQYF | TGTGCCAGCAGTTACTACCAAAGGACAGATACGCAGTATTTT
TRBJ1-5 | TRBV11-2 | . | . | CASSLARNQPQHF | TGTGCCAGCAGCTTAGCTAGGAATCAGCCCCAGCATTTT